Listed here are 7 T cell receptor beta chains from one sample, sequenced in a study of Graves' ophthalmopathy and Graves' hyperthyroidism. Amplified TCR beta CDR3 regions were obtained using RNA transcripts as template. Scientists carried out first-round RT-PCR using HTBI primers and then a second-round multiplex PCR. Via MiXCR, TCRdb re-called the multiplex PCR reads, giving one row per CDR3 protein. The sample includes about 400,000 distinct CDR3 sequences, approximately 20% of them seen just once. Sequencing was done on a sample of peripheral blood. Receptor source: a woman younger than 35 with Graves' ophthalmopathy.

The chain combines TRBV5-1 with TRBJ1-1; TRBD1 aligns across 9 bases. This CDR3 spans 16 amino acids. Germline V CDR1 and CDR2: SGHRS, YFSETQ. V dropped 4 bases and J dropped 5; count of bases not matched to a gene: 12. The CDR3 region is CASSRRGQGIGTEAFF. CDR3 DNA: TGCGCCAGCAGCCGGAGGGGACAGGGTATAGGGACTGAAGCTTTCTTT.

This clonotype occurred many times. The chain employs TRBV7-2 and TRBJ1-2, with D possibly being TRBD1 (6 bases). CDR1 SGHTA and CDR2 FQGNSA come from the germline V gene. The CDR3 contains 16 residues. Trimming shortened V by 0 bases and J by 3 bases, and 14 bases separated the two germline ends. The CDR3 DNA follows: TGTGCCAGCAGCTTAGCGCTCGGGGGCTTAGACTATGGCTACACCTTC. This translates into CASSLALGGLDYGYTF.

This clonotype was observed many times. This chain connects TRBV7-2 to TRBJ2-5; 7 bases map to TRBD2. Unmatched junction bases numbered 7, after V lost 2 bases and J lost 4 bases. CDR3 length equals 15 residues. CDR1 is SGHTA, CDR2 FQGNSA, per germline. The CDR3 reads CASSLFRGERETQYF. For the CDR3, the DNA is TGTGCCAGCAGCTTATTTCGGGGGGAGCGAGAGACCCAGTACTTC.

This clonotype was picked up many times. The V call is TRBV7-2, the J call TRBJ2-7, with 9 nucleotides matching TRBD1. The germline V gene encodes CDR1 SGHTA and CDR2 FQGNSA. CDR3 length: 14 amino acids. The J segment lost 7 bases and the V segment lost 4 bases, leaving 8 bases of the junction unmatched. The CDR3 nucleotides are TGTGCCAGCAGCTGGGACAGGGTCCGGGAGGAGCAGTACTTC. Its protein is CASSWDRVREEQYF.

V and J are TRBV4-1 and TRBJ1-2; no clear D. Between the trimmed V and J ends, which lost 4 bases and 3 bases, there was a span of 15 bases. Per the germline V gene, CDR1 is MGHRA and CDR2 is YSYEKL. This CDR3 is 15 amino acids long. This CDR3 reads CASSPQPSNDYGYTF. The CDR3 region has the DNA TGCGCCAGCAGCCCCCAACCGTCCAACGACTATGGCTACACCTTC.

The gene calls are TRBV12-3 or TRBV12-4 and TRBJ1-2; maybe TRBD1 (6 bases). Trimming took off 5 bases at V and 8 bases at J, with 15 bases between the two ends. The CDR3 has 13 residues. The CDR3 DNA sequence: TGTGCCAGCAGTAACAGGGAAGCGGGAGGCTACACCTTC. It encodes CASSNREAGGYTF.

This clonotype came up many times. The chain couples TRBV20-1 to TRBJ1-5; the D is unclear. CDR3 length equals 13 residues. CDR1 and CDR2 from the germline V gene are DFQATT and SNEGSKA (reference sequence). Trimming pared 7 bases from V and 4 bases from J, leaving 14 bases between. For the CDR3, the DNA is TGCAGTGGAAGACACGAAGTAAATCAGCCCCAGCATTTT. Translating it yields CSGRHEVNQPQHF.